This entry concerns a single TCR beta chain. This clone's antigen is unknown. Base qualities are missing; no much larger clone stands one base away. TCRbeta CDR3 regions were amplified from genomic DNA by means of the immunoSEQ Assay, a bias-controlled multiplex PCR. On the study's bioinformatics: The number of nucleated cells in each sample was estimated by amplification of reference gene primers within the assay. To quantify the absolute abundance of each unique TCRbeta CDR3 rearrangement, sequence reads were collapsed and filtered. For each sample, productive Simpson clonality was calculated as the square root of Simpson's diversity index over productive rearrangements. TCRdb stores this immuneACCESS table with in-frame sequences only. Part of the clones is absent; in the studies checked, under half of the shortfall reflects unresolved V genes, and no reason is known for the rest. V and J calls and clone size come straight from that table; D and trimming were deduced from the DNA. The sample table shows fewer than 200,000 clones, and about 86% are seen once. The ten largest clones represent 3.6% of the sample.

From cysteine to phenylalanine, the CDR3 is 16 amino acids long. Only the CDR3 region is kept as DNA, spanning 48 bases read in frame from base 1. The germline V gene encodes CDR1 GTSNPN and CDR2 SVGIG (reference sequence). V loses 3 bases at its end and J loses 7 bases; junction bases beyond the gene matches: 11. This sample stems from a study of blood T cell repertoires in COVID-19 (dated by TCRdb to the early 2020s). Background for the entire study: The collaborator samples originated in the United States, Italy and Spain and spanned the acute and convalescent phases of COVID-19. The material from the prospective study consisted of cDNA or gDNA derived from T cells, B-cell-depleted T cells, or PBMCs. The dataset comprised deeply sampled blood TCRbeta repertoires from subjects exposed to, actively infected with, or recovered from COVID-19. A freely available public database, intended as a resource for researchers studying the immune response to SARS-CoV-2, is where the repertoires were released. Samples were obtained from the ongoing ImmuneRACE study (first 160 participants) and from approximately 1,200 subjects provided by 6 global collaborators. The sample metadata nearly always contained a de-identified subject ID, COVID-19 status, age in years and sex. Where HLA class I and class II types were available, the types were taken from metadata supplied by the sample provider, not from assay-based typing. Study-wide findings and limitations: The quantity of clinical and demographic metadata differed by source and by participant and was supplied without curation.

Enrolling through a virtual design, the prospective study's participants ranged in age from roughly 18 to 95 years and lived across about two dozen United States geographic areas. To assign participants to cohorts, the prospective study relied on clinical history that participants themselves reported in a screening survey and a study questionnaire. In the prospective study, mobile phlebotomists collected whole blood, serum and a nasopharyngeal or oropharyngeal swab from each participant. Additional blood draws and questionnaires over an approximately 2-month period could optionally be provided by prospective study participants. Before DNA extraction, blood samples from the prospective study were shipped at room temperature or frozen.

Sequencing was carried out using PBMCs or T cells enriched from blood (not recorded which). The sequence is built from TRBV30 and TRBJ2-1, with 11 central nucleotides matching TRBD2. The TCR originated in a woman in her forties or fifties in a cohort exposed to, infected with or recovered from COVID-19 (not recorded which). The DNA sequence is TGTGCCTGGAGCGCACGCTCTAGCGGGGGGCTAAATGAGCAGTTCTTC. The encoded protein is CAWSARSSGGLNEQFF.